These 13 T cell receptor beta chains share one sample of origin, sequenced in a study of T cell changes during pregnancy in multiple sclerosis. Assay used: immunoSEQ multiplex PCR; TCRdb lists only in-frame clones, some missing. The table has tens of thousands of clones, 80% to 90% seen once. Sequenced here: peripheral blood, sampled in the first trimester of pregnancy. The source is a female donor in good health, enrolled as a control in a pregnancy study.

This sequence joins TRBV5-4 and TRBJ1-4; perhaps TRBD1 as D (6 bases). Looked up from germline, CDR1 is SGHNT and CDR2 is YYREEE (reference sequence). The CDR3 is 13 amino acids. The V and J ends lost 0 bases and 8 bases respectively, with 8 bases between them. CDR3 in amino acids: CASSLDREEKLFF. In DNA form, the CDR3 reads TGTGCCAGCAGCTTGGACAGGGAAGAAAAACTGTTTTTT.

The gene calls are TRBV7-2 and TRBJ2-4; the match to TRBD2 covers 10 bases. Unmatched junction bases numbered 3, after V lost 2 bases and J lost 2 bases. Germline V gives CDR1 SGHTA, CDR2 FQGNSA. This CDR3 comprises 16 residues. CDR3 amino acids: CASSLSGGASKNIQYF. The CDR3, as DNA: TGTGCCAGCAGCTTAAGCGGGGGGGCTTCCAAAAACATTCAGTACTTC.

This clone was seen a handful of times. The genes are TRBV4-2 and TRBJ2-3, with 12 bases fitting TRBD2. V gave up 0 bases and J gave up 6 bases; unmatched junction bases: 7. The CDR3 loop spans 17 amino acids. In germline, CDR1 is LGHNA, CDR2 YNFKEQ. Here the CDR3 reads CASSQDPLAGGLDTQYF. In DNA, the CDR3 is TGTGCCAGCAGCCAAGATCCCCTAGCGGGGGGGCTGGATACGCAGTATTTT.

The chain's CDR3 is CASSSGGGARYEQYF. The CDR3 DNA sequence: TGTGCCAGCAGTTCGGGGGGGGGCGCCAGGTACGAGCAGTACTTC. The chain has TRBV27 and TRBJ2-7; 8 bases align to TRBD2. V lost 4 bases to trimming and J lost 4 bases; unmatched junction nucleotides: 9. The CDR3 runs 15 residues. Germline CDR1 MNHEY, CDR2 SMNVEV (reference sequence).

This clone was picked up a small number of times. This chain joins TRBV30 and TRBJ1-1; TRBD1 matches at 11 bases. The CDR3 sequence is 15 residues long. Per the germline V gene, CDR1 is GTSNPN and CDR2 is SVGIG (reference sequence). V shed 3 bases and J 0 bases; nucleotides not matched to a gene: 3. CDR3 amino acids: CAWRRDRGMNTEAFF. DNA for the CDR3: TGTGCCTGGAGGAGGGACAGGGGGATGAACACTGAAGCTTTCTTT.

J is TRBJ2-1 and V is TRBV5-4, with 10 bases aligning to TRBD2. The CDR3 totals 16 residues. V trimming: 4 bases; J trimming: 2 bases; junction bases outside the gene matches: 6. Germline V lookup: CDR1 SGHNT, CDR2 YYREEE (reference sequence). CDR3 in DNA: TGTGCCAGCAGCCACAGCGGGGGGGCCGCCTACAATGAGCAGTTCTTC. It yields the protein CASSHSGGAAYNEQFF.

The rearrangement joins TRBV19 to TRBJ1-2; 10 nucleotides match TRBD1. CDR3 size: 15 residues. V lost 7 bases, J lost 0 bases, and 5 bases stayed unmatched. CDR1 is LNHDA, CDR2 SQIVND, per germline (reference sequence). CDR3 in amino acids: CASIRTGGSNYGYTF. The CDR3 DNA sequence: TGTGCCAGTATAAGGACAGGGGGTTCTAACTATGGCTACACCTTC.

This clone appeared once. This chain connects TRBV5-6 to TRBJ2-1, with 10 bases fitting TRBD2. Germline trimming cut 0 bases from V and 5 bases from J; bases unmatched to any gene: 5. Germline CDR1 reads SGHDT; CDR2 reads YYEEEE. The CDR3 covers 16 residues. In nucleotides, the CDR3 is TGTGCCAGCAGCTTGGTGTTAGCGGGGGGAAACAATGAGCAGTTCTTC. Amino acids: CASSLVLAGGNNEQFF.

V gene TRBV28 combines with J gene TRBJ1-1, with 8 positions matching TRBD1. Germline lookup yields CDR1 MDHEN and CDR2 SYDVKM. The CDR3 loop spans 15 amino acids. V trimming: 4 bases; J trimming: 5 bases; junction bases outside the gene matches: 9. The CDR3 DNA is TGTGCCAGCAGTTACCGACAGGGGTTAGAGACTGAAGCTTTCTTT. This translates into CASSYRQGLETEAFF.

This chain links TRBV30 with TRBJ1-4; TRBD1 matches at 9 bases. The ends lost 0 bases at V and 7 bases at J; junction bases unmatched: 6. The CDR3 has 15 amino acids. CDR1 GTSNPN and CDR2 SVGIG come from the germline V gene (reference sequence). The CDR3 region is CAWSVHRTGAEKLFF. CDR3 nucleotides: TGTGCCTGGAGTGTTCACCGGACAGGGGCTGAAAAACTGTTTTTT.

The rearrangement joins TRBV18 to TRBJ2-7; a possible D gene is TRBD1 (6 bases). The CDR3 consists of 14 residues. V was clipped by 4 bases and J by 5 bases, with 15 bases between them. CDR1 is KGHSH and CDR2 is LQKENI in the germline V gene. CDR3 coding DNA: TGTGCCAGCTCACTATCGACAGGTAGAGACGAGCAGTACTTC. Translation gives CASSLSTGRDEQYF.

This CDR3 is CAWSGSGWGNEQFF. The CDR3, as DNA: TGTGCCTGGAGTGGGAGCGGGTGGGGGAATGAGCAGTTCTTC. V usage is TRBV30 and J usage is TRBJ2-1, with a possible D match to TRBD2 (6 bases). The CDR3 consists of 14 residues. Germline CDR1 is GTSNPN and CDR2 is SVGIG (reference sequence). V was trimmed by 1 base and J by 7 bases, leaving 14 bases between them.

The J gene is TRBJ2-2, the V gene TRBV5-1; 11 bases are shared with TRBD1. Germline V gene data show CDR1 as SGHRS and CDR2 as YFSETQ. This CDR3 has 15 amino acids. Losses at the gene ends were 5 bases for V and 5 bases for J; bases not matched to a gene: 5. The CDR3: CASSTGTGGTGELFF. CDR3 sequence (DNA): TGCGCCAGCAGTACCGGGACAGGGGGGACCGGGGAGCTGTTTTTT.